These T cell receptor beta chains were read from a single sample in a study of T cells expressing NK-cell markers. After re-calling the 5' RACE reads, TCRdb lists one entry per CDR3 protein, DNA absent. The sample table sets out about 260,000 distinct CDR3 sequences. Sequences were obtained from blood T cells: a sorted CD56 or NKG2C T cell subset, CD4+ or CD8+ T cells, or bulk PBMC T cells (not recorded which). These receptors originate from a man younger than 35 in good health. Each CDR3 is given with its conserved first and last residue.

V	J	CDR3
TRBV5-5	TRBJ2-1	CASSLAARGSYNEQFF
TRBV20-1	TRBJ1-1	CSAFSGRPTEAFF
TRBV20-1	TRBJ2-4	CSAGTGTGNSQYF
TRBV28	TRBJ1-2	CASSLGGGTGGYTF
TRBV6-2/TRBV6-3	TRBJ2-5	CASSFRTGGRYQETQYF
TRBV6-5	TRBJ2-1	CASSRPSDEQFF
TRBV5-1	TRBJ2-1	CASTPGSYNEQFF
TRBV29-1	TRBJ2-5	CSAAPGPLGTQYF
TRBV20-1	TRBJ2-3	CSAYPAGGTDTQYF
TRBV20-1	TRBJ2-1	CSARDPRATGNEQFF
TRBV24-1	TRBJ2-1	CATSESPRGYYNEQFF
TRBV18	TRBJ1-1	CASARQGLNTEAFF
TRBV7-2	TRBJ2-3	CASSSGTGITDTQYF
TRBV7-6	TRBJ2-2	CASSLTRRDSLTGELFF
TRBV20-1	TRBJ2-2	CSARGPSRRDTGELFF
TRBV5-1	TRBJ2-1	CASSFWWTGTREYNEQFF
TRBV28	TRBJ2-1	CASPPTSGRAGDEQFF
TRBV6-1	TRBJ1-1	CASRVTGEGTEAFF
TRBV12-3/TRBV12-4	TRBJ2-5	CASSLAGEGRETQYF
TRBV7-2	TRBJ2-5	CASSSTSGVQETQYF
TRBV12-3/TRBV12-4	TRBJ2-5	CASSSGSAQTDTQYF
TRBV12-3/TRBV12-4	TRBJ1-2	CASSLGGQSNYGYTF
TRBV6-1	TRBJ1-1	CASKAGPMNTEAFF
TRBV2	TRBJ1-5	CASAGWGLGSNQHQHF
TRBV20-1	TRBJ1-1	CSASGRRGDTEAFF
TRBV5-1	TRBJ2-7	CASSLGQGNYEQYF
TRBV7-3	TRBJ1-1	CASSLGGSNTEAFF
TRBV18	TRBJ1-2	CASSSTGQGALDGYTF
TRBV7-2	TRBJ2-3	CASSGAAGAYTDTQYF
TRBV29-1	TRBJ2-7	CSVEGLSGEQYF
TRBV30	TRBJ1-1	CACRHQGQGTEAFF
TRBV2	TRBJ2-7	CASSENGRAYEQYF
TRBV12-3/TRBV12-4	TRBJ2-5	CASRPREGVGETQYF
TRBV29-1	TRBJ1-4	CSGTWGHEKLFF
TRBV12-3/TRBV12-4	TRBJ2-1	CASSLAYAGNEQFF
TRBV3-1	TRBJ1-5	CASSQMTGGQPQHF
TRBV14	TRBJ2-1	CASSQGFREGHNEQFF
TRBV29-1	TRBJ2-5	CSVEYPGRPGETQYF
TRBV12-3/TRBV12-4	TRBJ1-6	CASRTDSPYSPLHF
TRBV20-1	TRBJ2-1	CSASILVSKNEQFF
TRBV5-5	TRBJ1-1	CASSSSGGRTEAFF
TRBV29-1	TRBJ1-2	CSVAGTHAAYGYTF
TRBV20-1	TRBJ2-5	CSASRELAGGTQYF
TRBV18	TRBJ1-1	CASSPGRGTEAFF
TRBV24-1	TRBJ2-3	CATSDPDPSTDTQYF
TRBV30	TRBJ2-4	CAWSPGSAKNIQYF